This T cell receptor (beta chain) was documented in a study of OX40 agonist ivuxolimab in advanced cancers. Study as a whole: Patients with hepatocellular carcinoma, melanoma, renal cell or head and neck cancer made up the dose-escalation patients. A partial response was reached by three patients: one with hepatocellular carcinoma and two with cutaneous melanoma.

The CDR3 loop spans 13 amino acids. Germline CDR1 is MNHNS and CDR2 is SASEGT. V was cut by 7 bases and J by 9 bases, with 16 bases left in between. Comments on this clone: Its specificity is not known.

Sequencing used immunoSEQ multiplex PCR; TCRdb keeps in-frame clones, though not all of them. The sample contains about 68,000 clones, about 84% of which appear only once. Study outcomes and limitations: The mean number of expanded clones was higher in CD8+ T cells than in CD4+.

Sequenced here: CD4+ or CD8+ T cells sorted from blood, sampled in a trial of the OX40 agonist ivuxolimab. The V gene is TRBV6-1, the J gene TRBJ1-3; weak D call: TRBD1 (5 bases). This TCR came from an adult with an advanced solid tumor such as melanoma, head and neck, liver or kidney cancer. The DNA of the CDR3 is TGTGCCAGCACCGGGACCCTTTCTCTCACCATATATTTT. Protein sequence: CASTGTLSLTIYF.